This T cell receptor beta chain derives from a study of CD8 T cells in ankylosing spondylitis. This CDR3 spans 14 amino acids. Trimming pared 6 bases from V and 8 bases from J, leaving 20 bases between. Germline CDR1 is MNHEY and CDR2 is SMNVEV (reference sequence). Regarding the study as a whole: Fewer than 10 highly homologous variants formed a TCR beta motif that appeared characteristic of ankylosing spondylitis blood. Disease-linked clones reportedly showed significant enrichment in matched ankylosing spondylitis synovial fluid. Past research had described some motif variants in reactive arthritis synovial fluid and blood. Relatively rare in peripheral blood, disease-linked clones were also CD8+.

Quantitative 5'-RACE was performed with molecular barcodes, and it yielded the TCR beta libraries. TCRdb recomputed calls from the 5' RACE reads with MiXCR, one row per CDR3 protein. This sample has fewer than 550,000 distinct CDR3 sequences, with about 5.4% found just once. Remarks on this clonotype: Its cognate antigen is unknown.

The clonotype was recovered from a male donor with ankylosing spondylitis. The chain carries TRBV27 and TRBJ2-7; perhaps TRBD2 as D (5 bases). Input material: blood, either unsorted or a sorted T cell fraction (not recorded which). The CDR3 loop is CASSPGGPRGKQYF. The CDR3 nucleotides are TGTGCCAGCAGCCCCGGCGGGCCCCGAGGGAAGCAGTACTTC.